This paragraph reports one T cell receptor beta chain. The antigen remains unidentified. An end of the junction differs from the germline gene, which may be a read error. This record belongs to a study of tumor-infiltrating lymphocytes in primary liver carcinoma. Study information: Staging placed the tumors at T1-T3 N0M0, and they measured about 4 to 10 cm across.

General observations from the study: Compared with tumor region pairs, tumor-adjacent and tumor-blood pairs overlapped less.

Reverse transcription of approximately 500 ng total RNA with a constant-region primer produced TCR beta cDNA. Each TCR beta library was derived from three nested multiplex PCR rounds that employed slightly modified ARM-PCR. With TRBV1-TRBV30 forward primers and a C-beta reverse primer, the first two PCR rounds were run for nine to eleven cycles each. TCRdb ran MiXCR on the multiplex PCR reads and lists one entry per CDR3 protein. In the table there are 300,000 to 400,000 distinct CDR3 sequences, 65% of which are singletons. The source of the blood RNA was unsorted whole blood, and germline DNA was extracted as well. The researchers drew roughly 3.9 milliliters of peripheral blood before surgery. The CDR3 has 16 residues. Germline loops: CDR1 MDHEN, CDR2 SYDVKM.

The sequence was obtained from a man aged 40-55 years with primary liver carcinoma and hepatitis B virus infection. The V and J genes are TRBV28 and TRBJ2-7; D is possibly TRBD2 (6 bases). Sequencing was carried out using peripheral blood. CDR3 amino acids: CASSFHLLGEDYERYF. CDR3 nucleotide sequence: TGTGCCAGCAGTTTTCATCTGCTAGGGGAGGACTACGAGCGGTACTTC.